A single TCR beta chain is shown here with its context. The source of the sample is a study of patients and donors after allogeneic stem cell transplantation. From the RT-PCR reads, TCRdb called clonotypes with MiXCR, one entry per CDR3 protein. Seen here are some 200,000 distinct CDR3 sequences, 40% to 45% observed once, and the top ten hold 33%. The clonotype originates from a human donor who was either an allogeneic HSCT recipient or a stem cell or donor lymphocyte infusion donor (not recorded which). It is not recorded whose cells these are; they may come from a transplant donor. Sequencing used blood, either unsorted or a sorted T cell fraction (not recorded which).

CDR3 sequence: CASSHQAGGPPYQPQHF. DNA of the CDR3: TGTGCCAGCAGCCATCAGGCGGGGGGGCCCCCTTATCAGCCCCAGCATTTT. The chain couples TRBV7-2 to TRBJ1-5; weak D call: TRBD1 (6 bases). V was pared by 5 bases and J by 5 bases, with 22 bases between. The germline CDR1 and CDR2 sequences are SGHTA and FQGNSA. The CDR3 is 17 residues long. The full variable domain, rest sourced from reference TRBV7-2 and TRBJ1-5, is GAGVSQSPSNKVTEKGKDVELRCDPISGHTALYWYRQSLGQGLEFLIYFQGNSAPDKSGLPSDRFSAERTGGSVSTLTIQRTQQEDSAVYLCASSHQAGGPPYQPQHFGDGTRLSIL.